This TCR beta chain derives from a study of shared clonotypes between healthy human individuals. Only in-frame clones appear in the TCRdb table, and some are missing; sequencing was by immunoSEQ multiplex PCR. The sample holds millions of clones, roughly 95% seen once. Comments on this clone: Its antigen is as yet unknown.

Regarding the study as a whole: Lower generation probabilities were found for non-shared clonotypes than for those shared by all four donors.

V gave up 4 bases and J gave up 2 bases, with 12 bases separating them. Germline CDR1 is SGHRS and CDR2 is YFSETQ. The CDR3 has 14 residues. Positively selected for CCR7, the CD45RO-negative cells used as naive CD8 cells excluded terminally differentiated effector memory CD45RA+ cells. The study drew its donors from healthy HIV-negative adults without recent acute infections or vaccinations. The TCR was taken from a man younger than 35 in good health. The rearrangement joins TRBV5-1 to TRBJ1-1; D is undetermined. The sequenced sample was naive CD8+ T cells sorted from blood. CDR3 in amino acids: CASSPDGDNTEAFF. CDR3 DNA: TGCGCCAGCAGCCCGGACGGAGACAACACTGAAGCTTTCTTT.